This paragraph covers one T cell receptor (beta chain) sequence. What it recognizes is unknown. The data were obtained in a study of shared clonotypes between healthy human individuals. Study at large: A couple of female and a few male donors aged 18 to 49 were enrolled. Whole-study results and caveats: A limitation of the genetic and exposure-history diversity represented arose from few donors.

CDR1 and CDR2 from the germline V gene are MNHEY and SVGAGI. This CDR3 contains 13 residues. Deletions cut 6 bases from V and 4 bases from J, with 13 bases between. Several immunoSEQ 96-well plates shared each subset's DNA, each plate a replicate. Sequencing was performed with immunoSEQ multiplex PCR; in TCRdb, only in-frame clones are kept and a portion is missing. This table holds over 850,000 clones, approximately 78% found once. This clonotype was obtained from a young man in good health. Some clones in this sample may be carry-over from other donors' samples. The rearrangement uses TRBV6-5 and TRBJ2-7; possible D gene TRBD2, 5 bases. The sample was memory CD4+ T cells from PBMCs. This sample's subset: CD45RA-negative fraction. The CDR3 coding sequence is TGTGCCAGCAGCCGGGCGGGCGGATACGAGCAGTACTTC. As protein: CASSRAGGYEQYF.